This T cell receptor beta chain was profiled in a study of blood T cells in healthy people across ages. This clonotype was counted only a few times. Its antigen is unknown. The authors ran a second PCR of roughly 7 to 11 cycles using a sample-barcoded 5' primer and a J-beta primer mix. A template-switch adaptor containing 12 random nucleotides labeled each cDNA molecule. TCRdb processed the 5' RACE reads anew with MiXCR; each CDR3 protein has one entry. This sample carries under 800,000 distinct CDR3 sequences, more than 40% of them seen once, and the ten largest clones take more than 20%. Per sample, a minimum of 6 million PBMCs were isolated. General observations from the study: Total diversity from one million sequenced T cells was likely underestimated. Without sorted subsets, naive and antigen-experienced compartments could not be conclusively compared.

CDR1 and CDR2 (germline): MNHEY, SMNVEV (reference sequence). The CDR3 sequence is 15 residues long. V was shortened by 2 bases and J by 0 bases, with 11 bases between the two germline ends. The receptor was derived from an older woman in good health. The rearrangement links TRBV27 to TRBJ2-7; D gene ambiguous. Material: blood. The chain's CDR3 is CASSLHSPISYEQYF. In nucleotides, the CDR3 is TGTGCCAGCAGTTTACACTCGCCGATCTCCTACGAGCAGTACTTC.